This record covers a single T cell receptor beta chain. Only one count was recorded for this clone. Its recognized antigen is unknown. The input lacks base qualities; no much larger clone sits a single base away. Ends trimmed: V by 6 bases, J by 1 base; bases unmatched to a gene: 3. Including the terminal cysteine and phenylalanine, the CDR3 comprises 15 residues. Just the 45-base CDR3 DNA is kept, in frame starting at base 1. The germline V gene (reference sequence) yields LNHDA for CDR1 and SQIVND for CDR2. The sample is drawn from a study of PD-L1 blockade in urothelial cancer (dated by TCRdb to about 2017). Looking at the study overall: Therapy was started in about 2014 for all patients, and atezolizumab 1,200 mg was administered intravenously every 3 weeks. Pretreatment tumor samples and matched peripheral blood, collected serially before and after atezolizumab treatment, underwent TCR sequencing. Some 29 patients had pretreatment blood TCR-seq, around 24 had at least one posttreatment blood collection, and around 24 had tumor TCR-seq. Blood samples yielded a median of roughly 140,000 T cells and tens of thousands of unique TCRs, with median clonality about 0.08. An exploratory multi-omic analysis was conducted of the somatic, immune and clinical correlates of response to PD-L1 blockade with atezolizumab in urothelial cancer. Durable clinical benefit was defined as a progression-free survival longer than 6 months, and TCR features were additionally tested against progression-free survival and overall survival. Durable clinical benefit was achieved by nine patients and was not achieved by 20 patients. Blood samples were analyzed 3 weeks after the start of treatment (second dose) and 6 weeks after the start of treatment. An ECOG performance status of 0 or 1 was recorded for the patients, and 0 to 3 prior chemotherapy regimens had been received by the patients. About nine tenths of the roughly 29 patients were identified as males with urothelial cancer of bladder origin, and a prior smoking history was reported by 18 of 29 patients. In the same patients, pretreatment tumors underwent whole exome sequencing and RNA sequencing in addition to TCR sequencing. On the study overall, not on this receptor specifically: Because of the small sample size (n ≈ 31) and the many exploratory analyses performed, the results are intended to be regarded as hypothesis-generating. A pretreatment peripheral blood TCR clonality below the median was linked to improved progression-free and overall survival. At 3 weeks after the start of treatment, tumor-associated TCR clones in peripheral blood had expanded more in patients with durable benefit (n ≈ 20, p = 0.022).

Synthetic TCR analog templates were spiked into each PCR so that absolute template abundance could be estimated from read counts. The immunoSEQ assay used bias-controlled V and J gene primers to amplify TCRbeta CDR3 regions from genomic DNA. Sequencing of rearranged TCRbeta segments was done at approximately 20X coverage. The original methods were these. Sequencing errors were corrected by clustering and CDR3s were annotated against IMGT to assign V, D and J genes. Out-of-frame and stop-codon sequences were excluded, and only productive TCRbeta rearrangements were used in downstream analyses. To compute clonality, Shannon entropy was normalized by the log of the number of unique productive sequences and then subtracted from one. Clones differing between time points or between blood and tumor were identified by Fisher's exact test with Benjamini-Hochberg correction at adjusted p below 0.01. The clones in this table, taken by TCRdb from immuneACCESS, are in-frame only. Not every clone is retained; where verified, under half of the shortfall comes from an unresolved V gene, and the cause of the rest is unknown. V and J calls plus clone size are reproduced from that table; the DNA served to infer D and trimming. The sample table holds more than 95,000 clones, of which approximately 85% were seen once. The top ten hold 2.4% of the sample.

In the paper's terms, the time point label means: peripheral blood 6 weeks after treatment start. The cohort included 25 to 35 patients with locally advanced or metastatic urothelial carcinoma who were treated at Memorial Sloan Kettering on a trial protocol. Peripheral blood mononuclear cells were collected from each patient pretreatment and during treatment, giving between 1 and 8 total time points per patient. The Qiagen DNeasy Blood extraction kit was used to purify genomic DNA from total PBMCs and tumor samples. PBMCs were collected pretreatment and during treatment, and were isolated and stored as previously described.

The receptor was derived from a man aged 50-59 years with urothelial cancer. The V gene is TRBV19 and the J gene is TRBJ1-5, with TRBD1 matching 10 junction bases. Sequencing was performed on PBMCs, taken around atezolizumab (anti-PD-L1) treatment. The CDR3 in this case is CASSDRGLSNQPQHF. The sequenced DNA: TGTGCCAGTAGCGACAGGGGGCTAAGCAATCAGCCCCAGCATTTT.